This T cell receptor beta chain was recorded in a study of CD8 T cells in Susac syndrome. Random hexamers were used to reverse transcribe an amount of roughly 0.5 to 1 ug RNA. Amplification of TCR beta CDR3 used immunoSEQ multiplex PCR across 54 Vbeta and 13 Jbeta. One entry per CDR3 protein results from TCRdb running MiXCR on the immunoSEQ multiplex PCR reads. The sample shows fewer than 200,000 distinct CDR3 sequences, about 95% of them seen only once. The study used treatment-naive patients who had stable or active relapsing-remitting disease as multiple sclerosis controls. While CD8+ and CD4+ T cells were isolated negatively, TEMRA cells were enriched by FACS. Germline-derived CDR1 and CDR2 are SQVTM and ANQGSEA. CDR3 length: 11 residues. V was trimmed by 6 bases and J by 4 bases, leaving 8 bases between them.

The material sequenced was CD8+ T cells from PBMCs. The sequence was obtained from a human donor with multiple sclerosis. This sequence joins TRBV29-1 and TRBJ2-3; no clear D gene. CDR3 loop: CSVLGSDTQYF. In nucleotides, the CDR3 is TGCAGCGTGTTGGGGTCAGATACGCAGTATTTT.